This is a list of T cell receptor beta chains from one sample in a study of immune evolution from preneoplasia to lung adenocarcinoma. Sequencing was performed with immunoSEQ multiplex PCR; in TCRdb, only in-frame clones are kept and a portion is missing. The sample lists 13,000 to 15,000 clones; about 85% were seen once. Sequencing was done on a sample of FFPE lung adenocarcinoma in situ tissue. The receptors here all came from a donor older than 65 with lung adenocarcinoma. The CDR3 runs from the conserved cysteine through the conserved F or W. Fields, in order: D gene, CDR3 length, J gene, V gene, clone size, CDR3 DNA, CDR3 protein. D genes are given only for firm matches. Where a row states a size, it is once, few, many or the class of an expanded clone; other rows omit it.

TRBD1,17,TRBJ1-4,TRBV5-1,-,TGCGCCAGCAGCTCCCTGTCAACCGGGACAGGGGGTGAAAAACTGTTTTTT,CASSSLSTGTGGEKLFF
-,13,TRBJ2-7,TRBV10-3,few,TGTGCCATCAGTGACTATTTGAGGGGCGAGCAGTACTTC,CAISDYLRGEQYF
-,13,TRBJ2-1,TRBV18,-,TGTGCCAGCTCACCACGTTCCGAGGATGAGCAGTTCTTC,CASSPRSEDEQFF
TRBD1,15,TRBJ1-2,TRBV15,-,TGTGCCACCAGCAGACCGGGACAGGGTTCTCGTGGCTACACCTTC,CATSRPGQGSRGYTF
-,15,TRBJ2-3,TRBV7-2,-,TGTGCCAGCAGCTTAGTAGCGATAAGCACAGATACGCAGTATTTT,CASSLVAISTDTQYF
TRBD2,16,TRBJ2-1,TRBV11-2,-,TGTGCCAGCAGCTCCCAAGCGGGAGGGGTGTACAATGAGCAGTTCTTC,CASSSQAGGVYNEQFF
-,15,TRBJ2-1,TRBV9,few,TGTGCCAGCAGCGTAGGGGCTAGCGCGGCCAATGAGCAGTTCTTC,CASSVGASAANEQFF
-,13,TRBJ2-5,TRBV6-6,few,TGTGCCAGCAGAGCGACTGCCGGAGAGACCCAGTACTTC,CASRATAGETQYF
-,13,TRBJ2-2,TRBV9,few,TGTGCCAGCAGCGTTTGGGAAGGCGGGGAGCTGTTTTTT,CASSVWEGGELFF
-,14,TRBJ2-3,TRBV4-1,-,TGCGCCAGCAGCCGAAACTCAGGGGTGGATACGCAGTATTTT,CASSRNSGVDTQYF
-,12,TRBJ2-3,TRBV7-9,-,TGTGCCAGCGAGGGTCGCACAGATACGCAGTATTTT,CASEGRTDTQYF
-,16,TRBJ2-7,TRBV6-4,few,TGTGCCAGCAGTGACTGGTTCGGGCCAGGAGCCTACGAGCAGTACTTC,CASSDWFGPGAYEQYF
-,14,TRBJ1-2,TRBV5-1,-,TGCGCCAGCAGCTCTTCCGGGACATGGGGAGTCTACACCTTC,CASSSSGTWGVYTF
-,13,TRBJ1-1,TRBV27,once,TGTGCCAGCAGTTTTTCCCTGACAGGACCTCCTTTCTTT,CASSFSLTGPPFF
-,13,TRBJ1-1,TRBV30,-,TGTGCCTGGGGGCGGCAGAGGGGCACTGAAGCTTTCTTT,CAWGRQRGTEAFF
-,13,TRBJ1-1,TRBV30,-,TGTGCCTGGAGGGAACATATGAACACTGAAGCTTTCTTT,CAWREHMNTEAFF
TRBD2,14,TRBJ2-1,TRBV29-1,-,TGCAGCGTCCACGGGACTAGCGGGGCGCGGGAGCAGTTCTTC,CSVHGTSGAREQFF
TRBD2,15,TRBJ2-7,TRBV19,-,TGTGCCAGTAGTCCATTAGCGGGAGAGGCCTACGAGCAGTACTTC,CASSPLAGEAYEQYF
TRBD2,15,TRBJ2-1,TRBV7-2,-,TGTGCCAGCAGCCTAACTAGCGGGAGCCACAATGAGCAGTTCTTC,CASSLTSGSHNEQFF
-,13,TRBJ1-2,TRBV6-1,-,TGTGCCAGCAGTGTCGGGACCGCTCTGGGCTACACCTTC,CASSVGTALGYTF
TRBD1,15,TRBJ1-2,TRBV9,-,TGTGCCAGCAGCCCCACCCTGGGACAGGGGAACGGCTACACCTTC,CASSPTLGQGNGYTF